Below, one T cell receptor (beta chain) is given with its context. Antigen unknown. Data came from immunoSEQ multiplex PCR; TCRdb stores just in-frame clones and leaves some out. Of around 45,000 clones in the sample, roughly 86% were seen once. Losses at the gene ends were 1 base for V and 8 bases for J; bases not matched to a gene: 6. Looked up from germline, CDR1 is MNHNS and CDR2 is SASEGT. CDR3 length equals 14 residues. These data belong to a study of OX40 agonist ivuxolimab in advanced cancers. Looking at the study overall: Treatment received earlier with anti-PD-1, anti-PD-L1 or anti-CTLA-4 agents was allowed, and over 30% had some.

Regarding the study as a whole: In general, CD8+ T cells held more expanded clones than CD4+ did, on average.

This specimen consisted of CD4+ or CD8+ T cells sorted from blood, obtained in a trial of the OX40 agonist ivuxolimab. The receptor was derived from an adult with an advanced solid tumor such as melanoma, head and neck, liver or kidney cancer. The chain has TRBV6-1 and TRBJ1-2; 8 positions match TRBD1. The CDR3 DNA reads as TGTGCCAGCAGTGAAGGGACAGGGACTTACGGCTACACCTTC. It codes for CASSEGTGTYGYTF.